This T cell receptor beta chain is from a study of shared clonotypes between healthy human individuals. Study-level points and caveats: Shared across a few donors were around 5% of the naive CD4 clonotypes.

CD45RO-negative, CCR7-positively selected cells formed the naive CD8 fraction, excluding terminally differentiated effector memory CD45RA+ cells. This clone was seen only once. Its antigen is undetermined. The CDR3 contains 16 residues. Germline V gene lookup returns CDR1 ENHRY and CDR2 SYGVKD. The V and J ends lost 2 bases and 2 bases, in that order; junction bases with no gene match: 3. This table comes from immunoSEQ multiplex PCR, and its TCRdb copy is limited to in-frame clones, with some not included. The sample includes about 600,000 clones, roughly 98% of them seen just once. The chain is built from TRBV10-3 and TRBJ1-4, with 9 bases matching TRBD1. The sample consisted of naive CD8+ T cells sorted from blood. The sequence was collected from a man aged 25-40 years in good health. The CDR3 region is CAISEGTGSTNEKLFF. The CDR3 coding sequence is TGTGCCATCAGTGAGGGGACAGGGTCCACTAATGAAAAACTGTTTTTT.